This T cell receptor (beta chain) was sequenced for a study of shared clonotypes between healthy human individuals. CDR3 size: 15 residues. J lost 4 bases, V lost 0 bases, and 0 bases had no gene match. CDR1 is SGHAT and CDR2 is FQNNGV in the germline V gene. TCRdb keeps only in-frame clones here, not all; method: immunoSEQ multiplex PCR. The data show about 230,000 clones, 50% to 80% seen once. Comment on this clone: Its target is unknown.

Findings and limits, study-wide: Generally, naive subsets (rather than memory subsets) showed larger estimated richness.

The chain links TRBV11-2 to TRBJ2-1; the match to TRBD1 covers 10 bases. This clonotype originated in a man aged 30 to 45 in good health. The material sequenced was memory CD4+ T cells sorted from blood. Documented subset: CD45RA-negative fraction. For the CDR3, the DNA is TGTGCCAGCAGCTTAGAGGGACAGGGGTACAATGAGCAGTTCTTC. It specifies CASSLEGQGYNEQFF.